The next 20 T cell receptor beta chains were all read from a single sample in a study of graft-versus-host responses after intestinal transplantation (dated by TCRdb to the early 2020s). The sample's time point label is to be understood as: cells obtained before transplantation from donor or recipient. The method was the immunoSEQ multiplex PCR assay. In TCRdb, the immuneACCESS table is reduced to in-frame sequences with V and J assigned. These tables do not hold every clone; where another copy was compared, an unresolved V gene accounts for under half, and the others remain unexplained. For this sample there are some 87,000 clones; around 93% appear just once. Around 1.1% of the sample is held by the ten biggest clonotypes. For these receptors, no antigen is known. The sample consisted of unstimulated CD8+ T cells sorted from spleen or lymph node cells, taken before transplant. These receptors all stem from a human donor who was the organ donor for an intestinal transplant.

The chain is built from TRBV5-1 and TRBJ1-1; 7 bases agree with TRBD1. Germline V CDR1 and CDR2: SGHRS, YFSETQ. Trimming cost V 0 bases and J 7 bases; bases outside gene matches: 6. CDR3 length equals 14 residues. The CDR3 here is CASSLEEGAVEAFF. The CDR3 DNA reads TGCGCCAGCAGCTTGGAGGAGGGGGCGGTTGAAGCTTTCTTT.

The rearrangement links TRBV5-6 to TRBJ1-4; TRBD1 agrees at 7 bases. Trimming cost V 3 bases and J 3 bases; bases outside gene matches: 2. Germline V lookup: CDR1 SGHDT, CDR2 YYEEEE. The CDR3 is 14 residues long. CDR3 nucleotides: TGTGCCAGCAGCTCGGGACAGCCTAATGAAAAACTGTTTTTT. Protein product: CASSSGQPNEKLFF.

The rearrangement links TRBV19 to TRBJ2-7, with D possibly being TRBD2 (5 bases). Trimming removed 11 bases from V and 3 bases from J, with 14 bases in between. This CDR3 region has 12 residues. Germline V gene lookup returns CDR1 LNHDA and CDR2 SQIVND (reference sequence). The CDR3 loop reads CASGGTFYEQYF. CDR3 DNA: TGTGCCTCCGGAGGTACCTTCTACGAGCAGTACTTC.

V is TRBV4-1 and J is TRBJ2-1; D is possibly TRBD1 (5 bases). V lost 4 bases to trimming and J lost 7 bases, with 14 bases between them. Germline CDR1 and CDR2: MGHRA and YSYEKL. This CDR3 spans 14 amino acids. CDR3 residues: CASSRGPKGNEQFF. The DNA for the CDR3 is TGCGCCAGCAGCCGAGGCCCAAAGGGGAATGAGCAGTTCTTC.

V usage is TRBV5-1 and J usage is TRBJ2-2; TRBD2 matches at 11 bases. The CDR3 is 19 amino acids. The ends lost 1 base at V and 1 base at J; junction bases unmatched: 9. Germline loops: CDR1 SGHRS, CDR2 YFSETQ. The CDR3 loop is CASSLFLAGGQGNTGELFF. The CDR3 DNA is TGCGCCAGCAGCTTGTTTCTAGCGGGAGGCCAGGGGAACACCGGGGAGCTGTTTTTT.

This clone was counted once. V usage is TRBV5-6 and J usage is TRBJ1-1; D call uncertain. The CDR3 sequence is 12 residues long. Germline values: CDR1 SGHDT, CDR2 YYEEEE. The V and J ends lost 2 bases and 5 bases respectively, with 7 bases between them. In DNA, the CDR3 is TGTGCCAGCAGCTTCACGAGAACTGAAGCTTTCTTT. This gives the protein CASSFTRTEAFF.

This chain links TRBV30 with TRBJ1-1; TRBD1 agrees at 7 bases. Germline loops: CDR1 GTSNPN, CDR2 SVGIG (reference sequence). The CDR3 is 12 amino acids. The V gene end was trimmed by 5 bases and the J gene end by 11 bases; junction bases not matched to a gene: 11. CDR3 in amino acids: CAWQGGGGRAFF. As DNA, the CDR3 is TGTGCCTGGCAGGGGGGAGGAGGGAGGGCTTTCTTT.

The chain links TRBV29-1 to TRBJ2-7; 8 bases align to TRBD1. Losses at the gene ends were 6 bases for V and 5 bases for J; bases not matched to a gene: 9. Germline V CDR1 and CDR2: SQVTM, ANQGSEA. The CDR3 sequence is 13 residues long. Written as DNA, the CDR3 is TGCAGCGTGATGAGGACAGGGTCCCACGAGCAGTACTTC. The encoded protein is CSVMRTGSHEQYF.

The chain links TRBV6-5 to TRBJ2-5, with 9 bases that match TRBD2. The CDR3 runs 14 residues. Germline V gives CDR1 MNHEY, CDR2 SVGAGI. V lost 6 bases and J lost 5; bases outside the gene matches: 7. The CDR3 is CASSSSGDLETQYF. The CDR3 DNA reads TGTGCCAGCAGCTCTAGCGGGGATCTGGAGACCCAGTACTTC.

Comment on this clone: This sample also contains other DNA sequences that code for the same CDR3. The rearrangement links TRBV28 to TRBJ1-1; D unclear. With 3 bases removed from V and 1 base from J, the gap between germline ends came to 6 bases. Per germline, CDR1 MDHEN and CDR2 SYDVKM. The CDR3 spans 13 residues. CDR3 nucleotide sequence: TGTGCCAGCAGTTTCCGGGGGAACACTGAAGCTTTCTTT. It specifies CASSFRGNTEAFF.

V gene TRBV13 combines with J gene TRBJ2-4, with TRBD2 matching over 10 bases. This CDR3 has 18 residues. V gave up 0 bases and J gave up 7 bases; unmatched junction bases: 12. Looked up from germline, CDR1 is PRHDT and CDR2 is FYEKMQ (reference sequence). The CDR3 is CASSLGPPLAGGGNIQYF. The DNA for the CDR3 is TGTGCCAGCAGCTTAGGTCCCCCCTTAGCGGGAGGAGGGAACATTCAGTACTTC.

The CDR3 DNA reads TGTGCCAGCAGTCACGACAGGGTGGAAGACGAGCAGTACTTC. Protein: CASSHDRVEDEQYF. This chain links TRBV6-5 with TRBJ2-7, with 7 positions matching TRBD1. This CDR3 has 14 amino acids. Germline V CDR1 and CDR2: MNHEY, SVGAGI. Trimming at V came to 5 bases and at J to 5 bases, leaving 9 bases not matched to a gene.

This rearrangement joins TRBV20-1 to TRBJ1-1; no definite D call. The CDR3 sequence is 11 residues long. In germline, CDR1 is DFQATT, CDR2 SNEGSKA (reference sequence). Trimming pared 5 bases from V and 1 base from J, leaving 5 bases between. The CDR3 sequence: CSAPWNTEAFF. As DNA, the CDR3 is TGCAGTGCTCCCTGGAACACTGAAGCTTTCTTT.

The V gene is TRBV4-2, the J gene TRBJ2-5; tentative D call: TRBD1 (6 bases). This CDR3 comprises 16 residues. V lost 0 bases and J 6 bases, leaving 17 bases between the germline ends. CDR1 is LGHNA and CDR2 is YNFKEQ in the germline V gene. For the CDR3, the DNA is TGTGCCAGCAGCCAAGACCCATGGACAGTTGGGAAGACCCAGTACTTC. Protein sequence: CASSQDPWTVGKTQYF.

This clone was picked up one time. The chain carries TRBV5-4 and TRBJ2-1, with D tentatively TRBD2 (5 bases). Trimming took 2 bases from V and 6 from J, leaving 12 bases between them. The CDR3 spans 14 residues. Germline V gene sequence: CDR1 SGHNT, CDR2 YYREEE (reference sequence). CDR3 loop: CASSLESGFNEQFF. The CDR3 DNA is TGTGCCAGCAGCTTAGAGAGCGGATTCAATGAGCAGTTCTTC.

The chain employs TRBV9 and TRBJ2-7; unclear D gene. This CDR3 is 11 amino acids long. The V gene lost 3 bases and the J gene lost 3 bases, with 4 bases spanning the gap. The germline V gene has CDR1 SGDLS and CDR2 YYNGEE. The CDR3 reads CASSAGYEQYF. The CDR3 region has the DNA TGTGCCAGCAGCGCCGGCTACGAGCAGTACTTC.

The chain couples TRBV11-1 to TRBJ2-7, with a tentative D call TRBD1 (6 bases). V was pared by 2 bases and J by 7 bases, with 9 bases between. The V gene's germline CDR1 is SGHAT and CDR2 FQDESV (reference sequence). The CDR3 consists of 12 residues. The CDR3 coding sequence is TGTGCCAGCAGCTTAACAGGGCCGGAGCAGTACTTC. It yields the protein CASSLTGPEQYF.

This CDR3 reads CAWTGRGAGELFF. The CDR3 nucleotides are TGTGCCTGGACAGGGAGGGGCGCCGGGGAGCTGTTTTTT. This rearrangement joins TRBV30 to TRBJ2-2, with 7 bases fitting TRBD2. The CDR3 extends over 13 amino acids. With 4 bases clipped from V and 6 bases from J, the junction kept 5 bases outside the gene matches. Germline V CDR1 and CDR2: GTSNPN, SVGIG (reference sequence).

This chain links TRBV4-3 with TRBJ2-7, with 9 bases identical to TRBD2. CDR3 length equals 19 residues. Germline CDR1 is LGHNA and CDR2 is YSLEER. With V trimmed by 1 base and J by 0 bases, 13 bases remained unmatched. The chain's CDR3 is CASSQVLSRVAGVSYEQYF. The DNA of the CDR3 is TGCGCCAGCAGCCAAGTGCTTTCGCGCGTAGCGGGAGTCTCCTACGAGCAGTACTTC.

This chain connects TRBV9 to TRBJ1-5, with 10 bases that match TRBD1. V was pared by 4 bases and J by 5 bases, with 3 bases of the junction left unmatched. Germline assignment: CDR1 SGDLS and CDR2 YYNGEE. The CDR3 length is 14 residues. The CDR3, as DNA: TGTGCCAGCAGCCCGACAGGGGGCGATCAGCCCCAGCATTTT. Translated, it gives CASSPTGGDQPQHF.